A selection of T cell receptor beta chains follows, all from one sample in a study of human T cells and chemical hapten exposure. TCRdb redid the calling of the RACE reads with MiXCR, one entry per CDR3 protein. The table lists about 140,000 distinct CDR3 sequences, about an eighth of them singletons. Sequences were derived from whole blood, sampled in connection with sensitization to the hapten diphenylcyclopropenone (DPC). These receptors were taken from a woman in her forties or fifties with alopecia areata. Some clones in this sample may be carry-over from other donors' samples. CDR3s include the opening cysteine and the closing phenylalanine or tryptophan. A D gene is named only where the DNA matches it firmly. Only some rows state a clone size, as once, few, many or a class for expanded clones.

>TRBV30|12|few|TRBJ1-5|TRBD1
TGTGCCTGGGGCAGGGGGCTTCAGCCCCAGCATTTT
CAWGRGLQPQHF
>TRBV12-3/TRBV12-4|16|-|TRBJ2-2|-
TGTGCCAGCAGTTTACCCGTCCTCCCGAACACCGGGGAGCTGTTTTTT
CASSLPVLPNTGELFF
>TRBV7-9|13|-|TRBJ2-7|-
TGTGCCAGCAGCTTGGGCAGGTTCTACGAGCAGTACTTC
CASSLGRFYEQYF
>TRBV9|14|few|TRBJ2-3|-
TGTGCCAGCAGCGTAACAGGCATCACAGATACGCAGTATTTT
CASSVTGITDTQYF
>TRBV24-1|14|many|TRBJ2-1|TRBD1
TGTGCCACCAGTGATGATGACAGGGACAATGAGCAGTTCTTC
CATSDDDRDNEQFF
>TRBV18|15|-|TRBJ2-1|TRBD2
TGTGCCAGCTCACCGCCTAGCGGGAGCACAAATGAGCAGTTCTTC
CASSPPSGSTNEQFF
>TRBV12-5|15|few|TRBJ2-3|-
TGTGCTAGTGCCGCCGCCGGGCAGGCAAGAGATACGCAGTATTTT
CASAAAGQARDTQYF
>TRBV30|17|many|TRBJ2-4|TRBD1
TGTGCCTGGGGCCTTATTACCGGGACAGGGACCAAAAACATTCAGTACTTC
CAWGLITGTGTKNIQYF
>TRBV7-2|17|once|TRBJ2-3|TRBD2
TGTGCCAGCAGCTTGGCGCCGGGACTAGCGGTCACAGATACGCAGTATTTT
CASSLAPGLAVTDTQYF
>TRBV29-1|14|-|TRBJ2-5|TRBD1
TGCAGCGTCGTCCGGGACAGAGGTCAAGAGACCCAGTACTTC
CSVVRDRGQETQYF
>TRBV20-1|15|many|TRBJ2-5|TRBD1
TGCAGTGCTTCCGGGACAGGGGTAGGGGAAGAGACCCAGTACTTC
CSASGTGVGEETQYF
>TRBV6-6|14|many|TRBJ1-5|-
TGTGCCAGCAGTTCTCCCCCCGACAGTTGGCCCCAGCATTTT
CASSSPPDSWPQHF
>TRBV5-1|14|few|TRBJ2-1|TRBD2
TGCGCCAGCAGCCTTGGACTAGCTTCTTATGAGCAGTTCTTC
CASSLGLASYEQFF
>TRBV12-3/TRBV12-4|13|-|TRBJ2-3|TRBD2
TGTGCCAGCAGAAAAGCGGGGACAGATACGCAGTATTTT
CASRKAGTDTQYF
>TRBV12-3/TRBV12-4|16|once|TRBJ1-5|-
TGTGCCAGCAGTCCTGGGTCCCAAAGGAGCAATCAGCCCCAGCATTTT
CASSPGSQRSNQPQHF
>TRBV28|14|-|TRBJ2-5|-
TGTGCCAGCAGTATAGACGGGATTCAAGAGACCCAGTACTTC
CASSIDGIQETQYF
>TRBV28|15|-|TRBJ2-2|TRBD1
TGTGCCAGCAGTTTCAGGGGGTCGAACACCGGGGAGCTGTTTTTT
CASSFRGSNTGELFF
>TRBV6-2/TRBV6-3|15|many|TRBJ2-5|-
TGTGCCAGCAGCTCTCGTGGCTCCGCGAGGGAGACCCAGTACTTC
CASSSRGSARETQYF
>TRBV28|16|many|TRBJ1-5|-
TGTGCCAGCAGTTTGCCGGGGGCCGGCAGCAATCAGCCCCAGCATTTT
CASSLPGAGSNQPQHF
>TRBV24-1|14|few|TRBJ1-5|-
TGTGCCACCAGTGATTCGAGGGTTTGGCAGCCCCAGCATTTT
CATSDSRVWQPQHF
>TRBV12-3/TRBV12-4|14|many|TRBJ1-1|-
TGTGCCAGCAGAGGTGTCGGGGGAGGCACTGAAGCTTTCTTT
CASRGVGGGTEAFF
>TRBV7-3|13|few|TRBJ1-1|TRBD1
TGTGCCAGCAGCTCGTTACAGGGGGCTGAAGCTTTCTTT
CASSSLQGAEAFF
>TRBV20-1|14|-|TRBJ2-1|-
TGCAGTGCGGCAAAGGCGGGATTCGACAATGAGCAGTTCTTC
CSAAKAGFDNEQFF
>TRBV19|14|few|TRBJ1-4|-
TGTGCCAGTAGTACCAGAGCTAAGAATGAAAAACTGTTTTTT
CASSTRAKNEKLFF
>TRBV7-7|15|-|TRBJ2-2|-
TGTGCTAGCAGCCCACTAGCAAGGGGGGCCGGGGAGCTGTTTTTT
CASSPLARGAGELFF
>TRBV19|16|many|TRBJ2-3|TRBD2
TGTGCCAGTAGTATCGGGGGGGCGCAGGGCACAGATACGCAGTATTTT
CASSIGGAQGTDTQYF
>TRBV6-2/TRBV6-3|14|-|TRBJ1-2|TRBD1
TGTGCCAGCAGTCCCAGGGGGCCCAGCTATGGCTACACCTTC
CASSPRGPSYGYTF
>TRBV2|14|many|TRBJ2-2|TRBD1
TGTGCACATAACACAGGGGCGTACACCGGGGAGCTGTTTTTT
CAHNTGAYTGELFF
>TRBV7-7|13|few|TRBJ2-1|-
TGTGCTAGCAGCTTCCGACGACTGGCTGAGCAGTTCTTC
CASSFRRLAEQFF
>TRBV29-1|11|few|TRBJ2-2|-
TGCAGCGGCTCCCGCGGGGAGGCGCTGTTTTTT
CSGSRGEALFF
>TRBV10-3|15|-|TRBJ2-3|TRBD1
TGTGCCATCAGTGAGGGACAGGGAAACACAGATACGCAGTATTTT
CAISEGQGNTDTQYF